Below are 26 T cell receptor beta chains sequenced from a single sample in a study of a mutant IDH1 vaccine in newly diagnosed glioma. These receptors' targets are unknown. Time point of the sample: week 35, safety follow-up. Doses consisted of 300 ug of mutant IDH1 20-mer peptide each, paired with topical imiquimod. Profiling relied on immunoSEQ multiplex PCR, and the TCRdb table lists in-frame clones only, not all of them. Among approximately 47,000 clones, 88% were seen once, and the ten largest hold 4.5% to 6%. Sequences were derived from PBMCs, sampled from a glioma patient whose treatment included an IDH1 peptide vaccine. The receptors shown here come from a middle-aged woman with glioma.

The genes are TRBV5-8 and TRBJ2-3, with D tentatively TRBD1 (6 bases). The ends were cut back, 0 bases at V and 4 bases at J, with 15 bases in the middle. Per the germline V gene, CDR1 is SGHTS and CDR2 is YDEGEE. The CDR3 runs to 16 residues. The CDR3 sequence: CASSLAPTGSPDTQYF. The CDR3 nucleotides read TGTGCCAGCAGCTTGGCGCCTACAGGGTCCCCAGATACGCAGTATTTT.

The chain couples TRBV5-1 to TRBJ2-2; D ambiguous. Looked up from germline, CDR1 is SGHRS and CDR2 is YFSETQ. The CDR3 has 11 residues. Trimming stripped 2 bases from V and 6 bases from J, with 2 bases between. The DNA of the CDR3 is TGCGCCAGCAGCTTTCCCGGGGAGCTGTTTTTT. This encodes CASSFPGELFF.

In DNA, the CDR3 is TGTGCCAGTGGGTGGCAGAGCTCCTACAATGAGCAGTTCTTC. This translates into CASGWQSSYNEQFF. The rearrangement uses TRBV2 and TRBJ2-1; D unresolved. Germline-derived CDR1 and CDR2 are SNHLY and FYNNEI. This CDR3 is built from 14 residues. Trimming took off 9 bases at V and 0 bases at J, with 12 bases between the two ends.

This chain connects TRBV6-1 to TRBJ2-1, with 13 nucleotides matching TRBD2. The CDR3 contains 16 residues. The J segment lost 6 bases and the V segment lost 4 bases, leaving 6 bases of the junction unmatched. The V gene's germline CDR1 is MNHNS and CDR2 SASEGT. The CDR3 sequence is CASSAWGLAGPNEQFF. Written as DNA, the CDR3 is TGTGCCAGCAGTGCCTGGGGACTAGCGGGGCCCAATGAGCAGTTCTTC.

V is TRBV7-6 and J is TRBJ2-5, with TRBD2 matching over 7 bases. Per the germline V gene, CDR1 is SGHVS and CDR2 is FNYEAQ. The V segment lost 0 bases and the J segment 5 bases; nucleotides outside the gene matches: 9. This CDR3 has 16 residues. CDR3 coding DNA: TGTGCCAGCAGCTTAGCCCGCGGGGGTTCTCCGGAGACCCAGTACTTC. It encodes CASSLARGGSPETQYF.

This clone appeared a few times. The J gene is TRBJ1-1, the V gene TRBV5-1; possibly TRBD1 for D (5 bases). The CDR3 is 16 amino acids. V lost 1 base, J lost 5 bases, and 18 bases lay in between. CDR1 SGHRS and CDR2 YFSETQ come from the germline V gene. The CDR3 loop is CASSLSGARGSTEAFF. The CDR3 region has the DNA TGCGCCAGCAGCTTGTCTGGGGCGCGGGGAAGTACTGAAGCTTTCTTT.

This sequence joins TRBV2 and TRBJ2-1; 8 bases are shared with TRBD2. The CDR3 sequence is 19 residues long. Germline trimming cut 4 bases from V and 0 bases from J; bases unmatched to any gene: 14. The germline V gene encodes CDR1 SNHLY and CDR2 FYNNEI. For the CDR3, the DNA is TGTGCCAGCAGTGTTGTTACGGGGGGGCCCTTTCGCTCCTACAATGAGCAGTTCTTC. Translation gives CASSVVTGGPFRSYNEQFF.

The V and J genes are TRBV19 and TRBJ1-2; 10 nucleotides agree with TRBD1. The J segment lost 13 bases and the V segment lost 1 base, leaving 6 bases of the junction unmatched. Germline assignment: CDR1 LNHDA and CDR2 SQIVND (reference sequence). This CDR3 has 13 residues. The CDR3 spells CASSIVGTGVFTF. DNA for the CDR3: TGTGCCAGTAGTATAGTTGGGACAGGGGTTTTCACCTTC.

The chain has TRBV19 and TRBJ1-1; TRBD1 might be the D (5 bases). Trimming shortened V by 4 bases and J by 5 bases, and 11 bases separated the two germline ends. The CDR3 contains 13 residues. CDR1 and CDR2 (germline): LNHDA, SQIVND (reference sequence). The CDR3 DNA sequence: TGTGCCAGTAGTACGGGGCTGGGGACTGAAGCTTTCTTT. It codes for CASSTGLGTEAFF.

J is TRBJ2-7 and V is TRBV29-1; D is uncertain. The CDR3 is 14 residues long. With 2 bases removed from V and 7 bases from J, the gap between germline ends came to 18 bases. Germline V gene data show CDR1 as SQVTM and CDR2 as ANQGSEA. The CDR3: CSVEKGSSGREQYF. The CDR3, as DNA: TGCAGCGTTGAAAAAGGGTCTTCGGGTAGGGAGCAGTACTTC.

V is TRBV7-2 and J is TRBJ1-2, with TRBD1 matching over 10 bases. The germline V gene encodes CDR1 SGHTA and CDR2 FQGNSA. With V trimmed by 1 base and J by 8 bases, 13 bases remained unmatched. This CDR3 is built from 17 residues. DNA for the CDR3: TGTGCCAGCAGCTTAGGGGACAGGGGCTCCCGGATAGGAGGCTACACCTTC. This translates into CASSLGDRGSRIGGYTF.

The V call is TRBV5-1, the J call TRBJ2-7; 8 positions agree with TRBD2. J was trimmed by 9 bases and V by 1 base; bases with no gene match: 21. Germline V gene data show CDR1 as SGHRS and CDR2 as YFSETQ. This CDR3 comprises 18 residues. The CDR3 coding sequence is TGCGCCAGCAGCTTGAGTTCGCGGGAAGGGACTAGAAGACTGGGGCAGTACTTC. Encoded protein: CASSLSSREGTRRLGQYF. The full variable domain, its missing parts supplied by reference TRBV5-1 and TRBJ2-7, is KAGVTQTPRYLIKTRGQQVTLSCSPISGHRSVSWYQQTPGQGLQFLFEYFSETQRNKGNFPGRFSGRQFSNSRSEMNVSTLELGDSALYLCASSLSSREGTRRLGQYFGPGTRLTVT.

The chain has TRBV28 and TRBJ1-2; tentatively, D is TRBD1 (5 bases). Deletions cut 2 bases from V and 8 bases from J, with 18 bases between. Germline V lookup: CDR1 MDHEN, CDR2 SYDVKM. The CDR3 totals 15 residues. Here the CDR3 DNA reads TGTGCCAGCAGTTTAATTGGGGCGCGGTCGTGGGGCTACACCTTC. Amino acids: CASSLIGARSWGYTF.

This rearrangement joins TRBV2 to TRBJ1-1; weak D call: TRBD1 (5 bases). The germline CDR1 and CDR2 sequences are SNHLY and FYNNEI. V was cut by 5 bases and J by 1 base, with 8 bases left in between. The CDR3 length is 13 residues. As DNA, the CDR3 is TGTGCCAGCAGTCCCCAGGGGAACACTGAAGCTTTCTTT. Protein product: CASSPQGNTEAFF.

This chain links TRBV6-1 with TRBJ1-2, with D perhaps matching TRBD1 (6 bases). In germline, CDR1 is MNHNS, CDR2 SASEGT. The CDR3 length is 15 residues. V lost 5 bases to trimming and J lost 6 bases, with 19 bases between them. In nucleotides, the CDR3 is TGTGCCAGCAGTTTGGGGACATTCCTTGGGCATGGCTACACCTTC. Protein product: CASSLGTFLGHGYTF.

This chain connects TRBV23-1 to TRBJ2-7, with D perhaps matching TRBD2 (7 bases). TRBV23-1 is labeled an ORF, and its function is uncertain. CDR3 length equals 15 residues. V was cut by 3 bases and J by 0 bases, with 12 bases left in between. CDR3 sequence (DNA): TGCGCCAGCAGTCAGGGGGGGCCAAGCTCCTACGAGCAGTACTTC. Its translation: CASSQGGPSSYEQYF.

The sample holds a few counts of this clone. The genes are TRBV7-2 and TRBJ1-1; TRBD1 matches at 8 bases. This CDR3 contains 14 residues. CDR1 SGHTA and CDR2 FQGNSA come from the germline V gene. V lost 3 bases and J lost 4; bases outside the gene matches: 4. The CDR3 spells CASSFTGGSTEAFF. The CDR3 nucleotides are TGTGCCAGCAGCTTCACAGGGGGGAGCACTGAAGCTTTCTTT. Based on the CDR3 plus reference TRBV7-2 and TRBJ1-1, the full variable domain is GAGVSQSPSNKVTEKGKDVELRCDPISGHTALYWYRQSLGQGLEFLIYFQGNSAPDKSGLPSDRFSAERTGGSVSTLTIQRTQQEDSAVYLCASSFTGGSTEAFFGQGTRLTVV.

The chain combines TRBV27 with TRBJ2-6, with unresolved D. CDR1 and CDR2 (germline): MNHEY, SMNVEV (reference sequence). The length of the CDR3 is 13 residues. Trimming took off 6 bases at V and 3 bases at J, with 6 bases between the two ends. In DNA, the CDR3 is TGTGCCAGCAGCCTCTTTGGGGCCAACGTCCTGACTTTC. It translates to CASSLFGANVLTF. The whole variable domain, filled in from reference TRBV27 and TRBJ2-6, reads EAQVTQNPRYLITVTGKKLTVTCSQNMNHEYMSWYRQDPGLGLRQIYYSMNVEVTDKGDVPEGYKVSRKEKRNFPLILESPSPNQTSLYFCASSLFGANVLTFGAGSRLTVL.

This chain connects TRBV18 to TRBJ2-7, with D possibly matching TRBD1 (6 bases). CDR3 length: 14 residues. Germline CDR1 reads KGHSH; CDR2 reads LQKENI. V was clipped by 3 bases and J by 5 bases, with 14 bases between them. DNA of the CDR3: TGTGCCAGCTCACCTTTAGACAGGTCCCACGAGCAGTACTTC. Residues: CASSPLDRSHEQYF.

The chain couples TRBV28 to TRBJ2-7; 9 nucleotides agree with TRBD1. This CDR3 comprises 16 residues. The germline gives CDR1 MDHEN, CDR2 SYDVKM. V shed 6 bases, J shed 3 bases, and the junction held 12 bases outside the gene matches. The CDR3: CASRAPGTGIYYEQYF. CDR3 sequence (DNA): TGTGCCAGCAGAGCCCCCGGGACAGGGATTTACTACGAGCAGTACTTC.

V gene TRBV7-9 combines with J gene TRBJ1-1; 8 bases agree with TRBD1. The CDR3 contains 15 residues. Trimming at V came to 4 bases and at J to 4 bases, leaving 8 bases not matched to a gene. Germline V gives CDR1 SEHNR, CDR2 FQNEAQ (reference sequence). The CDR3 reads CASSSPTGGATEAFF. CDR3 DNA sequence: TGTGCCAGCAGCTCACCTACAGGGGGGGCCACTGAAGCTTTCTTT.

This rearrangement joins TRBV18 to TRBJ1-5; unclear D gene. Germline V CDR1 and CDR2: KGHSH, LQKENI. V was trimmed by 6 bases and J by 3 bases, leaving 12 bases between them. This CDR3 spans 14 amino acids. The CDR3 loop is CASSPGRNNQPQHF. The CDR3 DNA is TGTGCCAGCTCCCCCGGGCGGAACAATCAGCCCCAGCATTTT.

The CDR3 region is CASSPPGGTNTEAFF. CDR3 sequence (DNA): TGTGCCAGCTCACCACCTGGAGGAACGAACACTGAAGCTTTCTTT. The J gene is TRBJ1-1, the V gene TRBV18; no reliable D call. The CDR3 is 15 amino acids. Germline lookup yields CDR1 KGHSH and CDR2 LQKENI. V dropped 0 bases and J dropped 1 base, with 9 bases sitting between them.

The chain employs TRBV4-1 and TRBJ1-2, with D perhaps TRBD1 (6 bases). The CDR3 is made up of 15 amino acids. V gave up 0 bases and J gave up 8 bases, with 16 bases separating them. In germline, CDR1 is MGHRA, CDR2 YSYEKL. For the CDR3, the DNA is TGCGCCAGCAGCCAAGATTGGGCAGGGGTAGTCGGCTACACCTTC. Translating it yields CASSQDWAGVVGYTF.

This chain joins TRBV29-1 and TRBJ2-2; 8 nucleotides align to TRBD1. The ends lost 3 bases at V and 1 base at J; junction bases unmatched: 1. Germline V gene lookup returns CDR1 SQVTM and CDR2 ANQGSEA. The CDR3 totals 14 residues. The CDR3 region is CSVDRGQNTGELFF. CDR3 nucleotide sequence: TGCAGCGTTGACAGGGGGCAGAACACCGGGGAGCTGTTTTTT.

The chain employs TRBV7-8 and TRBJ1-1; no firm D call. V was pared by 1 base and J by 1 base, with 7 bases between. This CDR3 spans 14 amino acids. CDR1 is SGHVS and CDR2 is FQNEAQ in the germline V gene. CDR3: CASSLGAKNTEAFF. DNA of the CDR3: TGTGCCAGCAGCTTAGGAGCGAAGAACACTGAAGCTTTCTTT.